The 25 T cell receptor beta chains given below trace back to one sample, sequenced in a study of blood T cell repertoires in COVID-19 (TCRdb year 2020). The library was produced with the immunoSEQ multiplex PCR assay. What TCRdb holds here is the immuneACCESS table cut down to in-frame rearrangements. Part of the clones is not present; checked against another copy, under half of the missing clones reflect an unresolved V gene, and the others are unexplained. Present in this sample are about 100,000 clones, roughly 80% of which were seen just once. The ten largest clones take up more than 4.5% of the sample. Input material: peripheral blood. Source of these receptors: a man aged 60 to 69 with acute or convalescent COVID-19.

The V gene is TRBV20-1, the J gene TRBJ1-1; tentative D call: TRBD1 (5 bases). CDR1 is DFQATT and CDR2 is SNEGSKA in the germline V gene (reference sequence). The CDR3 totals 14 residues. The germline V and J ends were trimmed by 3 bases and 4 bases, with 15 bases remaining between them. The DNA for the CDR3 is TGCAGTGCTAGTATAGGCAGGGTTTCCACTGAAGCTTTCTTT. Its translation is CSASIGRVSTEAFF.

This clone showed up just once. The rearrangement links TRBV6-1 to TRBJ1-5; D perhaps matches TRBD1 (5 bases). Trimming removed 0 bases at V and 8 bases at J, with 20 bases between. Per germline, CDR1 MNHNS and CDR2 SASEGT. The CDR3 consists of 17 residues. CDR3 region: CASSEALTTVGGKPQHF. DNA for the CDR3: TGTGCCAGCAGTGAAGCGCTGACGACAGTCGGTGGGAAGCCCCAGCATTTT.

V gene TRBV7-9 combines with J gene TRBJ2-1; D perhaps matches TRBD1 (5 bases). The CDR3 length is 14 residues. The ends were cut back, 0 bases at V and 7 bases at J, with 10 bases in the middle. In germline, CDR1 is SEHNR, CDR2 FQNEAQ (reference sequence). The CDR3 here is CASSLAVRVNEQFF. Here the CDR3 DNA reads TGTGCCAGCAGCTTAGCGGTCAGGGTAAATGAGCAGTTCTTC.

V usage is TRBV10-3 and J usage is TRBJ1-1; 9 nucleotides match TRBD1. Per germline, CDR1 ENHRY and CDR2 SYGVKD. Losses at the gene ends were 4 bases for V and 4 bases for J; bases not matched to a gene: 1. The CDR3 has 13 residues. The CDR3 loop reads CAISVQGATEAFF. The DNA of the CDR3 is TGTGCCATCAGTGTACAGGGGGCCACTGAAGCTTTCTTT.

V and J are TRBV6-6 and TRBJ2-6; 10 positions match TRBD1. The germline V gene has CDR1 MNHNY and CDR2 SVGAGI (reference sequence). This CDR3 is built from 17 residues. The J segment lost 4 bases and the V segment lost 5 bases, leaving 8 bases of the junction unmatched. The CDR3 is CASSHRQGAGGANVLTF. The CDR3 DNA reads TGTGCCAGCAGTCATAGACAGGGGGCAGGAGGGGCCAACGTCCTGACTTTC.

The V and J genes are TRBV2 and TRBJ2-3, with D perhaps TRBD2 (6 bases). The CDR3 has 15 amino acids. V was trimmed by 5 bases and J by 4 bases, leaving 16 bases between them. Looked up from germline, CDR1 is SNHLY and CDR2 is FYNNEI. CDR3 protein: CASSLETRVSDTQYF. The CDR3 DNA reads TGTGCCAGCAGTTTGGAGACTAGAGTGTCAGATACGCAGTATTTT.

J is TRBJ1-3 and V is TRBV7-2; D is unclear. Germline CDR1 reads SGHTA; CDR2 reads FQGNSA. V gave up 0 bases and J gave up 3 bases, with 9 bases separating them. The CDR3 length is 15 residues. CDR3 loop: CASSLASGGGNTIYF. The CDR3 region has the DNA TGTGCCAGCAGCTTAGCGTCTGGCGGTGGAAACACCATATATTTT. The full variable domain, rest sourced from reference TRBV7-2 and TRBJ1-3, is GAGVSQSPSNKVTEKGKDVELRCDPISGHTALYWYRQSLGQGLEFLIYFQGNSAPDKSGLPSDRFSAERTGGSVSTLTIQRTQQEDSAVYLCASSLASGGGNTIYFGEGSWLTVV.

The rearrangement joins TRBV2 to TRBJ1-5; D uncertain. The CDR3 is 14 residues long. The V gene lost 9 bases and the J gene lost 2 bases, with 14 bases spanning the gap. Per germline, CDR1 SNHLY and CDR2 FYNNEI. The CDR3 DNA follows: TGTGCCAGTTGGCCTGGAGGTGGCAATCAGCCCCAGCATTTT. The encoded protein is CASWPGGGNQPQHF.

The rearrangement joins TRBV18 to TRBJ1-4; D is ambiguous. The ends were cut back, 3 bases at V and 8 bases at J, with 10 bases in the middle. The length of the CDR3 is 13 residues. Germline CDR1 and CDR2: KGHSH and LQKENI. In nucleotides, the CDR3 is TGTGCCAGCTCACCGGGAGTTCCCGAAAAACTGTTTTTT. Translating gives CASSPGVPEKLFF.

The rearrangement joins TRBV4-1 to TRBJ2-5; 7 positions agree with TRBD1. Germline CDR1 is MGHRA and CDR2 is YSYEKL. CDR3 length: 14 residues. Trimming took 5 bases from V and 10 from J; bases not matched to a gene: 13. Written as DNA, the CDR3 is TGCGCCAGCAGCAAACAGGGGTCCTCCTTGAGCCAGTACTTC. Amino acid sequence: CASSKQGSSLSQYF.

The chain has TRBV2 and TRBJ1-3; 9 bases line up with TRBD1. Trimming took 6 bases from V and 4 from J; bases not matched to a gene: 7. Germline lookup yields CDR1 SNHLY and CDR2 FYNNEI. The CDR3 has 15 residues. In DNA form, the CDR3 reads TGTGCCAGCAGAAGGGACAGGGTGAGGGGAAACACCATATATTTT. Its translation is CASRRDRVRGNTIYF.

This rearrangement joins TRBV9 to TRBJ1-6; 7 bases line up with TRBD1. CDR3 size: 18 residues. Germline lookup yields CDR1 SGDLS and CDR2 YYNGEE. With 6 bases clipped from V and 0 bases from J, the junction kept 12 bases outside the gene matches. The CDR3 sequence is CASTEDRVDSSYNSPLHF. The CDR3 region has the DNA TGTGCCAGCACGGAAGACAGGGTTGATTCCTCCTATAATTCACCCCTCCACTTT.

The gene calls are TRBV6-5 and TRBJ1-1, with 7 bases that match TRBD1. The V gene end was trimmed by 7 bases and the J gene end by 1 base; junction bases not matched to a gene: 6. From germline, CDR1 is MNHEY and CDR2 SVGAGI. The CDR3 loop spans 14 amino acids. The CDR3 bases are TGTGCCAGCACTAGGGGACAGTCGAACACTGAAGCTTTCTTT. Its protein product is CASTRGQSNTEAFF.

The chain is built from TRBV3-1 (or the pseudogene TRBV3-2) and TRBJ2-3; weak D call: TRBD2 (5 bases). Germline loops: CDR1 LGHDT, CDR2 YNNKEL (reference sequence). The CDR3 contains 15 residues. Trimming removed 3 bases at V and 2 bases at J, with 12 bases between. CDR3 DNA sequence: TGTGCCAGCAGCCAGAGGGTTGGATCCACAGATACGCAGTATTTT. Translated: CASSQRVGSTDTQYF.

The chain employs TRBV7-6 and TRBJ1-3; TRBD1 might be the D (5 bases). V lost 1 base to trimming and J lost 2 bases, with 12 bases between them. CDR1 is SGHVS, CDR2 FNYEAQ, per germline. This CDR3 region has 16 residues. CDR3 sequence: CASSLGQSFTGNTIYF. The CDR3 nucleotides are TGTGCCAGCAGCTTAGGACAGAGTTTTACTGGAAACACCATATATTTT.

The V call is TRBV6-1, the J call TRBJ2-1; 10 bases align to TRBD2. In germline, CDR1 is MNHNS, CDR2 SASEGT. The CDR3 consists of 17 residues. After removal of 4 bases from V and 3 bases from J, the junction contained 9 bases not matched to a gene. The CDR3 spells CASSGAWVAGGYNEQFF. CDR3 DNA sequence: TGTGCCAGCAGTGGAGCCTGGGTAGCGGGAGGCTACAATGAGCAGTTCTTC.

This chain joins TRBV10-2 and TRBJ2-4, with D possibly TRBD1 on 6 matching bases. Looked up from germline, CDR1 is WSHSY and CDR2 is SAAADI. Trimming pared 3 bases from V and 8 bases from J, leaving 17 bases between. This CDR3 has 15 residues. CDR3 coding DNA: TGCGCCAGCAGTGATCTACAGGCTGCAGGGGACATTCAGTACTTC. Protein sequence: CASSDLQAAGDIQYF.

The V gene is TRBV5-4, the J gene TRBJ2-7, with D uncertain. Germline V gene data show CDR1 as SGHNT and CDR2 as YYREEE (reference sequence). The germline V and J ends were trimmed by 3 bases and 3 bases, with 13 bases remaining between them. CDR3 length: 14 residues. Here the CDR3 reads CASSSPGTSYEQYF. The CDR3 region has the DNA TGTGCCAGCAGCTCGCCTGGTACCAGCTACGAGCAGTACTTC.

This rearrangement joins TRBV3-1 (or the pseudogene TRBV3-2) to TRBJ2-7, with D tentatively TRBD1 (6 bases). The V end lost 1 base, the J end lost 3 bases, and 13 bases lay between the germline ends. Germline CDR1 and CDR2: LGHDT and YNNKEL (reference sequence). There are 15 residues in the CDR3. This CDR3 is CASSQGYRAHYEQYF. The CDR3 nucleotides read TGTGCCAGCAGCCAAGGATACAGGGCCCACTACGAGCAGTACTTC.

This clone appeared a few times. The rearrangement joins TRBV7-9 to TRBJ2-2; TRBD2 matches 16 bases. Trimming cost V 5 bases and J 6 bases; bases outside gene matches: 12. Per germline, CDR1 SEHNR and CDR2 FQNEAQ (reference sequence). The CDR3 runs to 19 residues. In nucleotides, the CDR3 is TGTGCCAGCAGCCCGGGAAGGGGACTAGCGGGAGGGCTTGCCGGGGAGCTGTTTTTT. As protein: CASSPGRGLAGGLAGELFF. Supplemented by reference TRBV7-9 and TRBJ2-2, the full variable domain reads DTGVSQNPRHKITKRGQNVTFRCDPISEHNRLYWYRQTLGQGPEFLTYFQNEAQLEKSRLLSDRFSAERPKGSFSTLEIQRTEQGDSAMYLCASSPGRGLAGGLAGELFFGEGSRLTVL.

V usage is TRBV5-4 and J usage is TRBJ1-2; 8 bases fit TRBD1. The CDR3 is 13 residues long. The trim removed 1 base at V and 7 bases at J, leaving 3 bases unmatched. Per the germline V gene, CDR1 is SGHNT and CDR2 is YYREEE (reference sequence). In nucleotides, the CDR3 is TGTGCCAGCAGCTTGCAGGGGGCCGCTGGCTACACCTTC. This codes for CASSLQGAAGYTF.

The CDR3 sequence is CASSPIREQETQYF. The CDR3 DNA follows: TGTGCCAGCTCACCAATACGGGAACAAGAGACCCAGTACTTC. This chain joins TRBV18 and TRBJ2-5, with a weak D call TRBD2 (5 bases). Trimming took off 2 bases at V and 2 bases at J, with 9 bases between the two ends. Germline CDR1 and CDR2: KGHSH and LQKENI. There are 14 residues in the CDR3.

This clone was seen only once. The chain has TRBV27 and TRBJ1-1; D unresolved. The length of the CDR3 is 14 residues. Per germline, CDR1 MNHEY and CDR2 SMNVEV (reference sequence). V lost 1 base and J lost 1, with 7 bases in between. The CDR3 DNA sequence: TGTGCCAGCAGTTTATGGGCAGGGAACACTGAAGCTTTCTTT. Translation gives CASSLWAGNTEAFF.

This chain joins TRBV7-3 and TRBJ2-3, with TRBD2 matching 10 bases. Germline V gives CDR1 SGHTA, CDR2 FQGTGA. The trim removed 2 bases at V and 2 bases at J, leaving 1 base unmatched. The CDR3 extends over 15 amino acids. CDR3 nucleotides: TGTGCCAGCAGCTTACTAGCGGGAGACACAGATACGCAGTATTTT. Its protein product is CASSLLAGDTDTQYF.

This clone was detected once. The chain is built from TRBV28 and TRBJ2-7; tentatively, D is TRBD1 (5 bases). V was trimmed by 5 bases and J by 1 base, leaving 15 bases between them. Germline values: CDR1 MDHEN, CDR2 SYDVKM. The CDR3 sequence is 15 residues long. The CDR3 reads CASSHTTDLSYEQYF. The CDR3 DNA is TGTGCCAGCAGTCACACGACAGACCTGTCCTACGAGCAGTACTTC.